Below, 8 T cell receptor beta chains from the same sample are listed, as sequenced in a study of multiple sclerosis patients with progressive multifocal leukoencephalopathy (dated 2019 in TCRdb). The sample's time point label, in plain terms: before natalizumab initiation. The receptor library was made with the immunoSEQ multiplex PCR assay. In its TCRdb copy, this immuneACCESS table keeps in-frame sequences only and misses some clones. Where compared with another copy, unresolved V genes explain less than half of these, and the others have no known cause. The table for this sample lists fewer than 35,000 clones; around nine tenths of them were counted only once. Of the sample, over 1.3% falls within the top ten clones. The sample comprised PBMCs. The receptors derive from a human donor with multiple sclerosis.

The chain employs TRBV4-2 and TRBJ1-4; possibly TRBD1 for D (6 bases). Germline CDR1 and CDR2: LGHNA and YNFKEQ. V was shortened by 4 bases and J by 3 bases, with 12 bases between the two germline ends. The CDR3 consists of 15 residues. The CDR3, as DNA: TGTGCCAGCAGCCGACGGGACATACCTAATGAAAAACTGTTTTTT. The encoded protein is CASSRRDIPNEKLFF.

CDR3 in DNA: TGCGCCAGCAGCTTGTCAGGGGAGGAGACCCAGTACTTC. Amino acids: CASSLSGEETQYF. J is TRBJ2-5 and V is TRBV5-1, with a tentative D call TRBD1 (6 bases). The V gene lost 1 base and the J gene lost 5 bases, with 9 bases spanning the gap. The germline gives CDR1 SGHRS, CDR2 YFSETQ. The CDR3 is 13 amino acids.

This clone was seen just once. The V gene is TRBV29-1, the J gene TRBJ1-2, with D perhaps TRBD1 (6 bases). Germline V CDR1 and CDR2: SQVTM, ANQGSEA. This CDR3 spans 13 amino acids. Trimming left V 4 bases short and J 4 bases short, with 13 bases between. CDR3 nucleotide sequence: TGCAGCGTTGGGGGGGCCTTGGTCTATGGCTACACCTTC. It encodes CSVGGALVYGYTF.

V is TRBV21-1 and J is TRBJ2-1; the table's D call of TRBD2 was not tested on the DNA. TRBV21-1 is marked as a pseudogene. The CDR3 contains 17 residues. CDR3: CASSNGTSGDSYNEQFF. CDR3 in DNA: TGTGCCAGCAGCAACGGGACTAGCGGAGACTCCTACAATGAGCAGTTCTTC.

The chain carries TRBV5-6 and TRBJ2-7; the match to TRBD2 covers 11 bases. Germline CDR1 is SGHDT and CDR2 is YYEEEE. The CDR3 contains 14 residues. Trimming cost V 4 bases and J 5 bases; bases outside gene matches: 5. CDR3 in DNA: TGTGCCAGCAGCCGTACTAGCGGGAGCCACGAGCAGTACTTC. Translating it yields CASSRTSGSHEQYF.

The chain couples TRBV27 to TRBJ1-1; 8 bases align to TRBD1. Looked up from germline, CDR1 is MNHEY and CDR2 is SMNVEV (reference sequence). The V gene end was trimmed by 6 bases and the J gene end by 1 base; junction bases not matched to a gene: 7. The CDR3 is 15 amino acids. CDR3 in DNA: TGTGCCAGCAGGTTAGGCGACAGGGGGAACACTGAAGCTTTCTTT. It is translated as CASRLGDRGNTEAFF.

V gene TRBV14 combines with J gene TRBJ1-1; TRBD1 is a possible D gene (6 bases). The germline CDR1 and CDR2 sequences are SGHDN and FVKESK. V lost 4 bases and J 3 bases, leaving 18 bases between the germline ends. This CDR3 contains 16 residues. CDR3 region: CASSRLPGWGHTEAFF. CDR3 in DNA: TGTGCCAGCAGCCGGCTCCCGGGTTGGGGGCACACTGAAGCTTTCTTT.

Note on this clone: The same CDR3 can be traced to other DNA sequences in this sample. The chain joins TRBV7-9 to TRBJ2-2; D remains ambiguous. Looked up from germline, CDR1 is SEHNR and CDR2 is FQNEAQ (reference sequence). CDR3 length: 12 residues. Deletions cut 2 bases from V and 6 bases from J, with 4 bases between. CDR3 DNA: TGTGCCAGCAGCTTAAATTCCGGGGAGCTGTTTTTT. This sequence encodes CASSLNSGELFF.